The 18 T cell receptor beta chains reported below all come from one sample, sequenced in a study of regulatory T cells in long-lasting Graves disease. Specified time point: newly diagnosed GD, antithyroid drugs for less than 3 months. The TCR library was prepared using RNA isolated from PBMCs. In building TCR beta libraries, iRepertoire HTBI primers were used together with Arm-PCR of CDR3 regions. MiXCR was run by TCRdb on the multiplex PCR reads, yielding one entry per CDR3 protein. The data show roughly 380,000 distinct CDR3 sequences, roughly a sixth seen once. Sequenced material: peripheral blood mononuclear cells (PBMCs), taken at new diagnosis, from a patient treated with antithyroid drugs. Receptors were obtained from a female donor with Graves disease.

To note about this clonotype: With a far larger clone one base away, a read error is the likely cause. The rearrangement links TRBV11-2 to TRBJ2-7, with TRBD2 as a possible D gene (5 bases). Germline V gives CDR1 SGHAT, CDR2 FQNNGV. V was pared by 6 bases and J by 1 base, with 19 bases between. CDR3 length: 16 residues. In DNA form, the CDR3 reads TGTGCCAGCAGACCCCCCGGGTCGGGGATTTCCTACGAGCAGTACTTC. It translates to CASRPPGSGISYEQYF.

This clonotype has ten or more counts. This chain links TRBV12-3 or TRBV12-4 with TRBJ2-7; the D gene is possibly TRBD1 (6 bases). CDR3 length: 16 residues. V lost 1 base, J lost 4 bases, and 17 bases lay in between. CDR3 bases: TGTGCCAGCAGTTTAGACAGGGCCGAGATTTTTTACGAGCAGTACTTC. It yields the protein CASSLDRAEIFYEQYF.

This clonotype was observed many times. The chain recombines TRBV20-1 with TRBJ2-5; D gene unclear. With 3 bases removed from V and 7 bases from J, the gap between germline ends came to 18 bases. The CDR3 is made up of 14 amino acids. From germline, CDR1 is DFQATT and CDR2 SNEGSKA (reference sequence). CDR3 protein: CSASDPSRVGTQYF. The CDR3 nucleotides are TGCAGTGCTAGTGATCCTTCCCGAGTGGGGACCCAGTACTTC.

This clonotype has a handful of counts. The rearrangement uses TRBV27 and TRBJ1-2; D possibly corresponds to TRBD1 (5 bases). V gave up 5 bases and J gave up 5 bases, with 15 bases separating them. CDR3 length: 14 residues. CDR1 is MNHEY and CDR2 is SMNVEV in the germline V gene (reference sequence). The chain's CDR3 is CASSPNDDSYGYTF. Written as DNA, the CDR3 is TGTGCCAGCAGTCCAAACGACGACAGTTATGGCTACACCTTC.

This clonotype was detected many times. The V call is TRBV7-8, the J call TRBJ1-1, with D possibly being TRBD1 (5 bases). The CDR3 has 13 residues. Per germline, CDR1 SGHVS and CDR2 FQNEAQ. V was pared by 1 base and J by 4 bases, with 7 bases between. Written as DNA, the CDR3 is TGTGCCAGCAGCTTAGGGGGCATCACTGAAGCTTTCTTT. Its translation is CASSLGGITEAFF.

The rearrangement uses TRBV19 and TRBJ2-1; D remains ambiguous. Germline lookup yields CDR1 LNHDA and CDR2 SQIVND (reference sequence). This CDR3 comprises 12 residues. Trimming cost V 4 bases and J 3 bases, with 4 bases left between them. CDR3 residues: CASSTYYNEQFF. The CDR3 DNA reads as TGTGCCAGTAGTACTTACTACAATGAGCAGTTCTTC.

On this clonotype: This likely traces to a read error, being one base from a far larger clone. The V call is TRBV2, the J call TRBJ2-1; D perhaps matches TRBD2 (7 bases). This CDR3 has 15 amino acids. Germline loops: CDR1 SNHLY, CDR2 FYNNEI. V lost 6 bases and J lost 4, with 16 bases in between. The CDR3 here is CASRGGRATYNEQFF. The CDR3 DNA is TGTGCCAGCAGGGGGGGGCGGGCTACTTACAATGAGCAGTTCTTC. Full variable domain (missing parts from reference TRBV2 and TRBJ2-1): EPEVTQTPSHQVTQMGQEVILRCVPISNHLYFYWYRQILGQKVEFLVSFYNNEISEKSEIFDDQFSVERPDGSNFTLKIRSTKLEDSAMYFCASRGGRATYNEQFFGPGTRLTVL.

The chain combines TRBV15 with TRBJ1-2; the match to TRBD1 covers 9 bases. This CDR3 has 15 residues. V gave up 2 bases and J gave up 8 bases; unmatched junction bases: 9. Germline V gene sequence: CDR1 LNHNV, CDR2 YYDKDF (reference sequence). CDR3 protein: CATSRSQQGARGYTF. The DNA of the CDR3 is TGTGCCACCAGCAGATCCCAACAGGGGGCACGGGGCTACACCTTC.

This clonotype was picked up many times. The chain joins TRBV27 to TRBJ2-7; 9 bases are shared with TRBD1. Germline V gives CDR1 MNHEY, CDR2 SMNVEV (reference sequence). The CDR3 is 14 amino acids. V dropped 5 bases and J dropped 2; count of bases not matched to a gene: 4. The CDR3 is CASSLYRGPYEQYF. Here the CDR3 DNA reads TGTGCCAGCAGTCTTTACAGGGGGCCCTACGAGCAGTACTTC.

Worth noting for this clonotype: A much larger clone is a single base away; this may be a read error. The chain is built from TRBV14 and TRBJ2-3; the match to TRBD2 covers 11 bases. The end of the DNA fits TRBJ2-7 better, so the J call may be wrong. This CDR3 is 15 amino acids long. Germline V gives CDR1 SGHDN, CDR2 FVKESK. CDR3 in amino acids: CASRRTSGSWNEQYF. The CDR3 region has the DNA TGTGCCAGCAGACGAACTAGCGGGAGTTGGAATGAGCAGTACTTC.

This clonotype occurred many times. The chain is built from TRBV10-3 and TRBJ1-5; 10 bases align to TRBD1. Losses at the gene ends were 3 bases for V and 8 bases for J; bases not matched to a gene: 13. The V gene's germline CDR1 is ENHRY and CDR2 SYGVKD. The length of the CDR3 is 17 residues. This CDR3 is CAISDQDRGVISKPQHF. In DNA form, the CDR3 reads TGTGCCATCAGTGATCAGGACAGGGGGGTTATAAGTAAGCCCCAGCATTTT.

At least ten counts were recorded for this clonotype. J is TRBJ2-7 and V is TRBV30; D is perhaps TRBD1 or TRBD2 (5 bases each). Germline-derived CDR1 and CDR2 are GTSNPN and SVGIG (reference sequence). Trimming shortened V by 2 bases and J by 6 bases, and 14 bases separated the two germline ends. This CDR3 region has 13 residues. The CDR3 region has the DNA TGTGCCTGGAGTAATGGGGGAATCGGCGAGCAGTACTTC. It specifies CAWSNGGIGEQYF.

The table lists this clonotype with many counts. CDR3 sequence: CASSPPPRRTGVTYEQYF. The CDR3 DNA reads as TGTGCCAGCAGTCCCCCCCCACGGAGGACAGGCGTAACCTACGAGCAGTACTTC. The gene calls are TRBV6-4 and TRBJ2-7; 7 bases are a match to TRBD1. This CDR3 has 18 residues. V was pared by 5 bases and J by 2 bases, with 18 bases of the junction left unmatched. Germline V gene sequence: CDR1 MRHNA, CDR2 SNTAGT.

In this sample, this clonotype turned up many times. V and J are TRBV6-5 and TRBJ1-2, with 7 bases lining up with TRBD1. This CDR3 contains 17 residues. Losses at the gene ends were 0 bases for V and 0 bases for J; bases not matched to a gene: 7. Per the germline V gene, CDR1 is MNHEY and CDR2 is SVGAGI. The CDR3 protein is CASSYSYPRGPNYGYTF. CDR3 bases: TGTGCCAGCAGTTACTCGTACCCTAGGGGGCCTAACTATGGCTACACCTTC.

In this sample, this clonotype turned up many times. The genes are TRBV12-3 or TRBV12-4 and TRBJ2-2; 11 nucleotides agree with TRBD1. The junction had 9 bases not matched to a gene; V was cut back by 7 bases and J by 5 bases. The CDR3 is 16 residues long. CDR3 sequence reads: CASTHGQGATTGELFF. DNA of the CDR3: TGTGCCAGCACCCACGGACAGGGGGCAACGACCGGGGAGCTGTTTTTT.

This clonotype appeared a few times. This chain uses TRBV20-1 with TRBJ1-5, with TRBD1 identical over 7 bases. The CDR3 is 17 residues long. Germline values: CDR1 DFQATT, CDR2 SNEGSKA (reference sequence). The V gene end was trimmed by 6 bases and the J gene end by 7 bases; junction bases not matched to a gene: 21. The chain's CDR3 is CSALGQPRGDPGQPQHF. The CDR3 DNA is TGCAGTGCCTTGGGACAGCCCCGTGGGGATCCCGGACAGCCCCAGCATTTT.

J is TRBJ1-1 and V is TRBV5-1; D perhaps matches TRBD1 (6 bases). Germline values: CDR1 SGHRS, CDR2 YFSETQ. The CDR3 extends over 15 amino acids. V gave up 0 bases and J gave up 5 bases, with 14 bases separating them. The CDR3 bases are TGCGCCAGCAGCTTGGGGCGGGGGGCGCCGACTGAAGCTTTCTTT. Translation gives CASSLGRGAPTEAFF.

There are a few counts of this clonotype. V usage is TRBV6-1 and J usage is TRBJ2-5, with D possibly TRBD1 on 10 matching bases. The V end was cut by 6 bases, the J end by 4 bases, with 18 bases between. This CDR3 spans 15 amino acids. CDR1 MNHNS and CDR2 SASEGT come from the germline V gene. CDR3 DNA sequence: TGTGCCAGCAGGCAGCGGGGGGACAGGGGAGAGACCCAGTACTTC. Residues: CASRQRGDRGETQYF.